This TCR beta chain was captured in a study of T cell responses to AZD1222 COVID-19 vaccine. Study background: Investigators merged groups given second doses at roughly 4 or roughly 12 weeks.

Notes on the study in general: Donors were chiefly white British, with a greater number of females, and clonal diversity was perhaps underestimated. Close to half of spike-specific TCRs reportedly recognize unmutated variant regions. Repertoire sampling occurred only after the peak T cell response.

Of note for this clone: What it recognizes is unknown.

Using immunoSEQ multiplex PCR, the repertoire was profiled, and TCRdb retains in-frame clones only, with some absent. The sample holds about 86,000 clones; roughly 90% are singletons and the top ten take about 2.9%. Per the germline V gene, CDR1 is SGHRS and CDR2 is YFSETQ. Germline trimming cut 0 bases from V and 8 bases from J; bases unmatched to any gene: 6. The CDR3 runs 15 residues. The material sequenced was peripheral blood, taken on day 0 of AZD1222 vaccination. V usage is TRBV5-1 and J usage is TRBJ1-5, with 9 bases identical to TRBD1. The TCR originated in an adult in good health. The CDR3 sequence is CASSLGDRELEPQHF. DNA of the CDR3: TGCGCCAGCAGCTTGGGGGACAGGGAACTAGAGCCCCAGCATTTT.